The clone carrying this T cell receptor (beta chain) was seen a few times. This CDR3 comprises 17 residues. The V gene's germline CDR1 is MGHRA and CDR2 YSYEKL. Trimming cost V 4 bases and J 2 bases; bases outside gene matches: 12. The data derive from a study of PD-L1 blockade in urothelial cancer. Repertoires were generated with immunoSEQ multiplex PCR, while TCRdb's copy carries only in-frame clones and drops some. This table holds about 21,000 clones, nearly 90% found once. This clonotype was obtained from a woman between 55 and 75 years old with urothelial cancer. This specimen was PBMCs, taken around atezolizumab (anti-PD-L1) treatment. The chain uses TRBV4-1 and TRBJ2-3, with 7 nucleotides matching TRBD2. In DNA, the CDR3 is TGCGCCAGCAGCCCGCGTCCCCGGCTAGCGGACACAGATACGCAGTATTTT. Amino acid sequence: CASSPRPRLADTDTQYF.